This entry is about one TCR beta chain. This entry belongs to a study of blood T cell repertoires in COVID-19. At the level of the study: Samples taken during acute and convalescent COVID-19 were collected in the United States, Italy and Spain. The analysed material was cDNA or gDNA that came from T cells, B-cell-depleted T cells, or PBMCs.

This CDR3 has 15 residues. The germline V gene has CDR1 SGHAT and CDR2 FQNNGV. Trimming took 0 bases from V and 4 from J, leaving 12 bases between them. In the study's own analysis: Estimation of nucleated cell counts relied on the amplification of reference gene primers. Assay used: immunoSEQ multiplex PCR; TCRdb lists only in-frame clones, some missing. The V and J calls and clone size are taken from that table; D and trimming were inferred from the DNA. The sample consists of around 130,000 clones, 80% to 90% of them appearing once. The material sequenced was peripheral blood. The source is a human donor in a cohort sampled during active COVID-19. This chain uses TRBV11-2 with TRBJ1-2; weak D call: TRBD1 (6 bases). CDR3 protein: CASSLDRQGLYGYTF. CDR3 bases: TGTGCCAGCAGCTTAGATCGTCAGGGGCTCTATGGCTACACCTTC.